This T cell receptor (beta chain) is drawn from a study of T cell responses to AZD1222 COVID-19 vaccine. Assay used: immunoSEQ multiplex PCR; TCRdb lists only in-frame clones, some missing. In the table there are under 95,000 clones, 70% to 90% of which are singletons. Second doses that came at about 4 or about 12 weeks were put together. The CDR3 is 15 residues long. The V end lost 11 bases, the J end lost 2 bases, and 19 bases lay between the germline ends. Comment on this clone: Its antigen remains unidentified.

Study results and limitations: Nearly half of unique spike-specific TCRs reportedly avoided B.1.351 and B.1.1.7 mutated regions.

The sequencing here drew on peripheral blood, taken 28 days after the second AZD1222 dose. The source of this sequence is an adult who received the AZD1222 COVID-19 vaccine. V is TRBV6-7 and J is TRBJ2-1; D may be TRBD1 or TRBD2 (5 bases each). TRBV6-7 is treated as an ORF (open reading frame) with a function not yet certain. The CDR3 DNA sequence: TGTGCCTCCTCGCGGACGGGGACCGCCTACAATGAGCAGTTCTTC. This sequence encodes CASSRTGTAYNEQFF.